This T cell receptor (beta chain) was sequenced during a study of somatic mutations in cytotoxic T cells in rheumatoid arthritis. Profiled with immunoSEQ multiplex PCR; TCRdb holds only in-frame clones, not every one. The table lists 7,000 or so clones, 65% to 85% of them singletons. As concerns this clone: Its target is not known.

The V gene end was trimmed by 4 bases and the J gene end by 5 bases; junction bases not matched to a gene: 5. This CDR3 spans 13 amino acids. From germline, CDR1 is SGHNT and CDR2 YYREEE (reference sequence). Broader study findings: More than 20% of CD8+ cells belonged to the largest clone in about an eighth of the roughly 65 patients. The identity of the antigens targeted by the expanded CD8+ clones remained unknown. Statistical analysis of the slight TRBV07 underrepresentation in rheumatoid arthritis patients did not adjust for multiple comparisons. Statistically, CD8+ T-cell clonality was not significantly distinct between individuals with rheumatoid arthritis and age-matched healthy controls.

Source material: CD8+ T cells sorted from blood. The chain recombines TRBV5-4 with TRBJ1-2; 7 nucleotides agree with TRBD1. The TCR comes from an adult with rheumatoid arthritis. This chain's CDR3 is CASSQDREYGYTF. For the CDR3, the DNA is TGTGCCAGCAGCCAAGACAGGGAATATGGCTACACCTTC.